This T cell receptor beta chain is drawn from a study of OX40 agonist ivuxolimab in advanced cancers. Study-wide context: Dose-escalation subjects each had hepatocellular carcinoma, melanoma, renal cell or head and neck cancer. Prior therapy, whether anti-PD-1, anti-PD-L1 or anti-CTLA-4, was allowed, and more than 35% had some.

Systemic immunosuppression or autoimmune disease history was grounds to exclude patients. The assay was immunoSEQ multiplex PCR, and TCRdb's table has in-frame clones only and misses some. Of 50,000 to 70,000 clones listed, about 80% are singletons. V was cut by 7 bases and J by 2 bases, with 11 bases left in between. Germline lookup yields CDR1 MNHNY and CDR2 SVGAGI (reference sequence). CDR3 length: 14 residues. Sequencing used CD4+ or CD8+ T cells sorted from blood, obtained in a trial of the OX40 agonist ivuxolimab. The chain carries TRBV6-6 and TRBJ2-2; D call uncertain. The clonotype originates from an adult with an advanced solid tumor such as melanoma, head and neck, liver or kidney cancer. CDR3 protein: CASIWKGNTGELFF. CDR3 nucleotides: TGTGCCAGCATTTGGAAGGGTAACACCGGGGAGCTGTTTTTT.